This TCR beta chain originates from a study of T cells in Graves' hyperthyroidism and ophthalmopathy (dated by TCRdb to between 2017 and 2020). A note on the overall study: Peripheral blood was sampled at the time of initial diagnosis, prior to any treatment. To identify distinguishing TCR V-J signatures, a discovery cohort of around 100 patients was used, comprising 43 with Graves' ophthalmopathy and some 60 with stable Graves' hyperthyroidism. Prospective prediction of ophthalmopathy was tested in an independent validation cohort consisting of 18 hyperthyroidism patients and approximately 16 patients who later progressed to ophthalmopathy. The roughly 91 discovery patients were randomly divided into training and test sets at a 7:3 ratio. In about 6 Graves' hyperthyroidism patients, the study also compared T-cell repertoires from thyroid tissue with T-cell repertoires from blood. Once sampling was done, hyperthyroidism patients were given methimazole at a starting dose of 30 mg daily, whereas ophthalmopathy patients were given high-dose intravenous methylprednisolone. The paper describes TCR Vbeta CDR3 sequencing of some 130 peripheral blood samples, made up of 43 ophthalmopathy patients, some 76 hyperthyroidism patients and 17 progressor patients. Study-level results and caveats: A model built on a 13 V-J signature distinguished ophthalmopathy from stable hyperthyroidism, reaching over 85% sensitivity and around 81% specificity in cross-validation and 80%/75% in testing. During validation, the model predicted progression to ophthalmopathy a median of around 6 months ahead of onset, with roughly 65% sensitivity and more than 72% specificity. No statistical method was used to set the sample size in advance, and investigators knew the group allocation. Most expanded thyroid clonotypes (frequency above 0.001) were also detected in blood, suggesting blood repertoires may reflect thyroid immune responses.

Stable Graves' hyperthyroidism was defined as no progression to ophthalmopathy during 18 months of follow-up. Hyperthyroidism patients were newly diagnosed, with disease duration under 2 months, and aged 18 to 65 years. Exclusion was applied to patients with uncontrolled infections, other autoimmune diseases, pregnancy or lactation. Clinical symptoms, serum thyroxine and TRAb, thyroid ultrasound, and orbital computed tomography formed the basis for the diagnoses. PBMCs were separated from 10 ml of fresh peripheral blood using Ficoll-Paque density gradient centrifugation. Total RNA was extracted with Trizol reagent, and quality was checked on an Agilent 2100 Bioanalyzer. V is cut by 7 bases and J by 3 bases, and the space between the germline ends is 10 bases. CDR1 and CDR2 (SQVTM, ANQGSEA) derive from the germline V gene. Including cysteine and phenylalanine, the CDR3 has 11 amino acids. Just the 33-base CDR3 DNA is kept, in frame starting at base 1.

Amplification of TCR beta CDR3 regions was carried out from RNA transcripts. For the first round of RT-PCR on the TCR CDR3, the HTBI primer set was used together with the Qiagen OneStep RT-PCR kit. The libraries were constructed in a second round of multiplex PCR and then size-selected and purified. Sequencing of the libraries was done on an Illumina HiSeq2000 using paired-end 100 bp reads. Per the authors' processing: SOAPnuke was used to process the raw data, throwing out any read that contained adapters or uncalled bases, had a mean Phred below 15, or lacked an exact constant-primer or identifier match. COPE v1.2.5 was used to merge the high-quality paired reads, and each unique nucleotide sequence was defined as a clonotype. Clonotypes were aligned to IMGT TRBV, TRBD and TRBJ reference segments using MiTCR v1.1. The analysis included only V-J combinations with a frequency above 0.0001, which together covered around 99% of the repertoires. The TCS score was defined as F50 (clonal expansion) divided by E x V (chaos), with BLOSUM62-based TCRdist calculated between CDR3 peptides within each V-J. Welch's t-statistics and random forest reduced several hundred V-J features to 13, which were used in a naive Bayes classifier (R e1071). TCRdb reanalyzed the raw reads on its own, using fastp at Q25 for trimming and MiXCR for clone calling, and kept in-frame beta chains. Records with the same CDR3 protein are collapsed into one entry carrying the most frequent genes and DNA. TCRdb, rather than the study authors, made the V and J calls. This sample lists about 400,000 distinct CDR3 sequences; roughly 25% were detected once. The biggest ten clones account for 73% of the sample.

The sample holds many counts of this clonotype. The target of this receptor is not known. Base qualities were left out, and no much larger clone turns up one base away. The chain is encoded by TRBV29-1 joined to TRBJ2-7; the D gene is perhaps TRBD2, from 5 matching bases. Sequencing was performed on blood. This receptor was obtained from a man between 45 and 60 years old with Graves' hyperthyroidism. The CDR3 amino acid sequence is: CSGRIGYEQYF. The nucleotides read TGCAGCGGGAGGATCGGCTACGAGCAGTACTTC.